The next 24 T cell receptor beta chains were all read from a single sample in a study of neurological immune-mediated disorders. TCRdb independently ran MiXCR on the 5' RACE reads; one entry per CDR3 protein. This sample carries about 50,000 distinct CDR3 sequences, about 15% of them seen once, and the ten largest clones take 4.4%. The sample comprised PBMCs. The receptors derive from a man aged 55-75 years in good health.

About this clonotype: This likely comes from a read error, as the CDR3 has no conserved phenylalanine or tryptophan at its end. V usage is TRBV10-3 and J usage is TRBJ2-5; TRBD2 might be the D (6 bases). This CDR3 comprises 15 residues. Per germline, CDR1 ENHRY and CDR2 SYGVKD. For the CDR3, the DNA is TGTGTCATCAGTGACGGGAGACAATCCCAAGAGACCCAGTACTTA. Protein sequence: CVISDGRQSQETQYL.

The table lists this clonotype with many counts. The chain employs TRBV7-3 and TRBJ2-3; 10 nucleotides match TRBD2. V dropped 1 base and J dropped 5; count of bases not matched to a gene: 3. Germline CDR1 is SGHTA and CDR2 is FQGTGA. This CDR3 has 15 amino acids. CDR3 nucleotides: TGTGCCAGCAGCTTAAGGCTAGCGGGAGTAGATACGCAGTATTTT. Its translation: CASSLRLAGVDTQYF.

This clonotype was counted at least ten times. The chain is built from TRBV28 and TRBJ2-5, with a weak D call TRBD2 (5 bases). The V gene lost 4 bases and the J gene lost 5 bases, with 17 bases spanning the gap. The CDR3 is 15 residues long. Per germline, CDR1 MDHEN and CDR2 SYDVKM. CDR3 nucleotides: TGTGCCAGCAGTTACGGTAGCGCAACCCGGGAGACCCAGTACTTC. Protein: CASSYGSATRETQYF.

This clonotype was counted ten times or more. V and J are TRBV18 and TRBJ2-1; D uncertain. Germline V CDR1 and CDR2: KGHSH, LQKENI. This CDR3 has 13 residues. Trimming took off 3 bases at V and 11 bases at J, with 14 bases between the two ends. The DNA of the CDR3 is TGTGCCAGCTCACCGTCCTCCAGCCCTAAGCAGTTCTTC. This gives the protein CASSPSSSPKQFF.

This clonotype was seen ten or more times. This chain links TRBV5-1 with TRBJ2-7; no clear D gene. Looked up from germline, CDR1 is SGHRS and CDR2 is YFSETQ. The length of the CDR3 is 13 residues. V was pared by 0 bases and J by 2 bases, with 6 bases between. The CDR3 DNA reads TGCGCCAGCAGCTTGGCGGTCCCCTACGAGCAGTACTTC. It codes for CASSLAVPYEQYF.

The chain uses TRBV7-2 and TRBJ1-1; 7 nucleotides align to TRBD1. The germline V gene has CDR1 SGHTA and CDR2 FQGNSA. This CDR3 spans 15 amino acids. The junction had 6 bases not matched to a gene; V was cut back by 4 bases and J by 1 base. The CDR3: CASSSYRGRNTEAFF. The CDR3 nucleotides read TGTGCCAGCAGCTCCTACAGGGGTCGGAACACTGAAGCTTTCTTT.

This clonotype has ten or more counts. The chain has TRBV10-3 and TRBJ2-2; D is perhaps TRBD2 (6 bases). V shed 6 bases and J shed 1 base, with 9 bases lying between them. The CDR3 extends over 14 amino acids. Germline V gene lookup returns CDR1 ENHRY and CDR2 SYGVKD. The CDR3 spells CAIRVAENTGELFF. In DNA, the CDR3 is TGTGCCATCAGGGTAGCGGAGAACACCGGGGAGCTGTTTTTT.

This clonotype was counted at least ten times. The conserved final phenylalanine or tryptophan is absent from the CDR3, which likely points to a read error. CDR3 nucleotide sequence: TGTGCCAGCAGTTCCTGGCGGGAAAATGAGCAGTTCTCC. This translates into CASSSWRENEQFS. V and J are TRBV12-3 or TRBV12-4 and TRBJ2-1; a possible D gene is TRBD2 (6 bases). V shed 4 bases and J shed 7 bases, with 11 bases lying between them. CDR3 length: 13 amino acids.

This clonotype was detected ten times or more. The chain employs TRBV20-1 and TRBJ1-5, with 7 bases fitting TRBD1. CDR3 length: 15 residues. V lost 3 bases and J lost 0; bases outside the gene matches: 5. Per germline, CDR1 DFQATT and CDR2 SNEGSKA (reference sequence). CDR3 bases: TGCAGTGCTAGCCGGGACAGCTATAGCAATCAGCCCCAGCATTTT. Its translation: CSASRDSYSNQPQHF.

J is TRBJ1-6 and V is TRBV3-1, with D unclear. V lost 1 base to trimming and J lost 14 bases, with 12 bases between them. This CDR3 spans 13 amino acids. Per the germline V gene, CDR1 is LGHDT and CDR2 is YNNKEL (reference sequence). CDR3 loop: CASSQGSKVALHF. As DNA, the CDR3 is TGTGCCAGCAGCCAAGGGTCCAAAGTGGCCCTCCACTTT.

This clonotype was picked up many times. The chain carries TRBV7-9 and TRBJ2-1, with 9 nucleotides matching TRBD1. The junction had 12 bases not matched to a gene; V was cut back by 5 bases and J by 7 bases. The length of the CDR3 is 16 residues. The germline V gene encodes CDR1 SEHNR and CDR2 FQNEAQ (reference sequence). CDR3 residues: CASSRAGTGKENEQFF. The CDR3 bases are TGTGCCAGCAGCAGAGCCGGGACAGGGAAGGAGAATGAGCAGTTCTTC.

This clonotype was detected many times. The chain employs TRBV10-3 and TRBJ2-1, with TRBD2 matching 10 bases. Germline V CDR1 and CDR2: ENHRY, SYGVKD. J was trimmed by 6 bases and V by 0 bases; bases with no gene match: 5. The CDR3 sequence is 16 residues long. The chain's CDR3 is CAISESGLAVINEQFF. Written as DNA, the CDR3 is TGTGCCATCAGTGAGTCCGGACTAGCGGTAATCAATGAGCAGTTCTTC.

This clonotype was recorded at least ten times. The chain links TRBV29-1 to TRBJ2-5; tentatively, D is TRBD1 or TRBD2 (6 bases each). V dropped 7 bases and J dropped 4 bases, with 13 bases sitting between them. From germline, CDR1 is SQVTM and CDR2 ANQGSEA. The CDR3 is 12 amino acids. CDR3 in amino acids: CSGRKGGETQYF. The CDR3, as DNA: TGCAGCGGAAGAAAGGGGGGAGAGACCCAGTACTTC.

This clonotype came up many times. CDR3: CSAPPGGLAVNEQFF. The CDR3 DNA reads TGCAGTGCCCCTCCTGGGGGACTAGCGGTGAATGAGCAGTTCTTC. The V gene is TRBV20-1, the J gene TRBJ2-1, with 11 bases that match TRBD2. The V and J ends lost 6 bases and 7 bases, in that order; junction bases with no gene match: 11. Germline V gene sequence: CDR1 DFQATT, CDR2 SNEGSKA (reference sequence). This CDR3 contains 15 residues.

This clonotype was observed at least ten times. The chain is built from TRBV7-2 and TRBJ2-7; 9 positions agree with TRBD2. Germline CDR1 SGHTA, CDR2 FQGNSA. After removal of 11 bases from V and 4 bases from J, the junction contained 15 bases not matched to a gene. This CDR3 is 15 amino acids long. CDR3 loop: CASARGAGGGYEQYF. Written as DNA, the CDR3 is TGTGCCTCCGCCCGGGGAGCGGGAGGTGGATACGAGCAGTACTTC.

This clonotype came up many times. V is TRBV9 and J is TRBJ1-3; D is unresolved. V was shortened by 2 bases and J by 3 bases, with 18 bases between the two germline ends. The CDR3 extends over 17 amino acids. Germline values: CDR1 SGDLS, CDR2 YYNGEE. The CDR3 sequence is CASSVAPAGLVGNTIYF. The CDR3 region has the DNA TGTGCCAGCAGCGTTGCCCCCGCGGGCTTAGTTGGAAACACCATATATTTT.

This clonotype is termed medium-sized. The chain uses TRBV28 and TRBJ1-5; a weak D match, TRBD1 (6 bases). The CDR3 is 15 amino acids. In germline, CDR1 is MDHEN, CDR2 SYDVKM. V lost 4 bases and J lost 4, with 14 bases in between. The CDR3 spells CASSSQQGWNQPQHF. DNA for the CDR3: TGTGCCAGCAGTTCACAACAGGGATGGAATCAGCCCCAGCATTTT.

The sample holds many counts of this clonotype. The V call is TRBV20-1, the J call TRBJ1-1; a weak D match, TRBD1 (5 bases). Germline CDR1 DFQATT, CDR2 SNEGSKA (reference sequence). Trimming took off 3 bases at V and 6 bases at J, with 17 bases between the two ends. This CDR3 region has 14 residues. The CDR3 DNA sequence: TGCAGTGCTAGCCTACGGTCGCGGGGCCCTGAAGCTTTCTTT. This codes for CSASLRSRGPEAFF.

The sample holds many counts of this clonotype. The gene calls are TRBV9 and TRBJ2-5; 7 nucleotides line up with TRBD2. In germline, CDR1 is SGDLS, CDR2 YYNGEE. This CDR3 contains 14 residues. Trimming removed 3 bases from V and 1 base from J; junction bases left unmatched: 3. The CDR3 DNA follows: TGTGCCAGCAGCGGCAGCGGGACCCAAGAGACCCAGTACTTC. Protein product: CASSGSGTQETQYF.

In the case of this clonotype: A much larger clone lies one base from this, so it may be a read error. The chain couples TRBV12-3 or TRBV12-4 to TRBJ1-1, with D hard to call. The CDR3 is 15 residues long. The CDR3 spells CARSFHAQMNTEAFF. The CDR3 coding sequence is TGTGCCAGAAGTTTCCATGCACAGATGAACACTGAAGCTTTCTTT.

This clonotype showed up many times. The chain recombines TRBV12-3 or TRBV12-4 with TRBJ2-1, with 13 bases that match TRBD2. V gave up 7 bases and J gave up 9 bases; unmatched junction bases: 12. CDR3 size: 16 residues. The chain's CDR3 is CASTPPRTSGRGEQFF. For the CDR3, the DNA is TGTGCCAGCACCCCTCCAAGGACTAGCGGGAGAGGTGAGCAGTTCTTC.

This clonotype was picked up many times. The rearrangement joins TRBV24-1 to TRBJ2-1; D is ambiguous. The CDR3 runs 11 residues. Germline CDR1 KGHDR, CDR2 SFDVKD. Trimming left V 5 bases short and J 9 bases short, with 7 bases between. The CDR3 region is CATSAAGEQFF. Here the CDR3 DNA reads TGTGCCACCAGTGCGGCTGGTGAGCAGTTCTTC.

This clonotype was counted many times. The chain recombines TRBV12-3 or TRBV12-4 with TRBJ1-4; D may be TRBD1 (5 bases). V was cut by 2 bases and J by 8 bases, with 12 bases left in between. This CDR3 contains 14 residues. The CDR3: CASSLRQGLEKLFF. The CDR3 DNA is TGTGCCAGCAGTTTAAGGCAGGGACTGGAAAAACTGTTTTTT.

This clonotype was recorded at least ten times. The chain joins TRBV5-1 to TRBJ1-2, with 10 bases that match TRBD1. This CDR3 has 16 amino acids. The V segment lost 4 bases and the J segment 2 bases; nucleotides outside the gene matches: 8. CDR1 is SGHRS and CDR2 is YFSETQ in the germline V gene. The CDR3 nucleotides are TGCGCCAGCAGCCCCTCCGGGACAGGGGTAAACTATGGCTACACCTTC. It encodes CASSPSGTGVNYGYTF.